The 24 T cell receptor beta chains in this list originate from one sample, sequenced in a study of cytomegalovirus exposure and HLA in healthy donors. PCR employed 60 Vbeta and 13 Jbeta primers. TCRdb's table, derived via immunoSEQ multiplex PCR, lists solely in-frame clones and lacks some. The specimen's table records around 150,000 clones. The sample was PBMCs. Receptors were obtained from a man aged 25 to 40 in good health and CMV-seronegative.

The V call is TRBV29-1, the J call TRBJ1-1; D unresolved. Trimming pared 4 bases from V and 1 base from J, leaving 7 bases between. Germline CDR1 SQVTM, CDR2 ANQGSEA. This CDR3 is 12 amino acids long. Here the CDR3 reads CSVGRENTEAFF. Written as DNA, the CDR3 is TGCAGCGTTGGACGGGAGAACACTGAAGCTTTCTTT.

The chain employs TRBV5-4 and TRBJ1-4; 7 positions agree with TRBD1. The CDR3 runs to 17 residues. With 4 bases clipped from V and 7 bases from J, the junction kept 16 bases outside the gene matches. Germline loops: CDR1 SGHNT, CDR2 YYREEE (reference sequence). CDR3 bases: TGTGCCAGCAGCAACCAGGGGGGCAGGGGTCGCGGTGAAAAACTGTTTTTT. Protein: CASSNQGGRGRGEKLFF.

CDR3 nucleotide sequence: TGTGCCAGCAGCTTGTTATTCCGGACAGGGTGGAATGAGCAGTTCTTC. Protein product: CASSLLFRTGWNEQFF. J is TRBJ2-1 and V is TRBV5-6; 8 bases fit TRBD1. The CDR3 covers 16 residues. The V gene end was trimmed by 1 base and the J gene end by 7 bases; junction bases not matched to a gene: 10. The germline CDR1 and CDR2 sequences are SGHDT and YYEEEE.

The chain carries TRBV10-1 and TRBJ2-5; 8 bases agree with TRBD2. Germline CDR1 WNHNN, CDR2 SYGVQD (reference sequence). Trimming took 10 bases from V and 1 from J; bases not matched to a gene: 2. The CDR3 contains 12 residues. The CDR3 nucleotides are TGCGCCACCGGGACTAGCCAAGAGACCCAGTACTTC. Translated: CATGTSQETQYF.

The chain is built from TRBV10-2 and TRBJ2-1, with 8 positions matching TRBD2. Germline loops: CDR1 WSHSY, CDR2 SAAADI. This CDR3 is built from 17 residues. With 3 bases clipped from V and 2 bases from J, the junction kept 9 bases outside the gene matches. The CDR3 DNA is TGCGCCAGCAGTGACCCACTCGGGACTAGTACCTACAATGAGCAGTTCTTC. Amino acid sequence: CASSDPLGTSTYNEQFF.

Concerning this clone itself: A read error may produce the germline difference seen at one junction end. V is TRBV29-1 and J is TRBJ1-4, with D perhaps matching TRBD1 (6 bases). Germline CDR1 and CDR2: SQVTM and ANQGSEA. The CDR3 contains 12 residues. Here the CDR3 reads CGVGGQNEKLFF. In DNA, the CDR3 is TGCGGCGTTGGGGGCCAAAATGAAAAACTGTTTTTT. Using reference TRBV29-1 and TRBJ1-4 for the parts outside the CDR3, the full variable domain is SAVISQKPSRDICQRGTSLTIQCQVDSQVTMMFWYRQQPGQSLTLIATANQGSEATYESGFVIDKFPISRPNLTFSTLTVSNMSPEDSSIYLCGVGGQNEKLFFGSGTQLSVL.

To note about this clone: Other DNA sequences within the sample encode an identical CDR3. CDR3: CASSDSLAVSSYNEQFF. Here the CDR3 DNA reads TGTGCCAGCAGTGACTCTCTAGCGGTTTCCTCCTACAATGAGCAGTTCTTC. The V and J genes are TRBV6-4 and TRBJ2-1; TRBD2 matches 7 bases. V lost 0 bases to trimming and J lost 0 bases; unmatched junction nucleotides: 5. Germline CDR1 and CDR2: MRHNA and SNTAGT. This CDR3 comprises 17 residues.

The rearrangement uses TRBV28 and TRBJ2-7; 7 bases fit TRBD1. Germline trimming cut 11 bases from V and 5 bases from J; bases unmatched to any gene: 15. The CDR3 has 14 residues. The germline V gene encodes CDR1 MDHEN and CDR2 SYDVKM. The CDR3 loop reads CAGSPTGSLHEQYF. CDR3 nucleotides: TGTGCCGGGTCTCCGACAGGGTCTCTCCACGAGCAGTACTTC.

CDR3 in DNA: TGTGCCAGCAGCTTTAGCGGAGCCTACTACGAGCAGTACTTC. It is translated as CASSFSGAYYEQYF. V is TRBV27 and J is TRBJ2-7, with D perhaps TRBD2 (6 bases). This CDR3 has 14 residues. Germline CDR1 and CDR2: MNHEY and SMNVEV (reference sequence). The V end was cut by 6 bases, the J end by 3 bases, with 15 bases between.

The CDR3 region has the DNA TGTGCCAGCATGGGAGTCTTGGGTCTCAGCACAGATACGCAGTATTTT. Its protein product is CASMGVLGLSTDTQYF. The chain links TRBV6-6 to TRBJ2-3; weak D call: TRBD2 (5 bases). Between the trimmed V and J ends, which lost 7 bases and 0 bases, there was a span of 17 bases. The CDR3 totals 16 residues. Germline V lookup: CDR1 MNHNY, CDR2 SVGAGI (reference sequence).

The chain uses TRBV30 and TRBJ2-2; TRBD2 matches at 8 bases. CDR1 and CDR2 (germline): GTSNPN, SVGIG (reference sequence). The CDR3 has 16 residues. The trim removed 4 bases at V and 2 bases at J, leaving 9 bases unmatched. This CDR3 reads CAWNQIGLANTGELFF. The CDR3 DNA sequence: TGTGCCTGGAATCAGATCGGACTAGCAAACACCGGGGAGCTGTTTTTT.

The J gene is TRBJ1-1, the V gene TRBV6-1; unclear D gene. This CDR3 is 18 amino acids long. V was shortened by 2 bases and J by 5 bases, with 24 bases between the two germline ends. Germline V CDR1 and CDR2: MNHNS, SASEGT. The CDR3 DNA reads TGTGCCAGCAGTGAAACCCTCCGTATGCATGTGCGGCGAACTGAAGCTTTCTTT. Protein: CASSETLRMHVRRTEAFF.

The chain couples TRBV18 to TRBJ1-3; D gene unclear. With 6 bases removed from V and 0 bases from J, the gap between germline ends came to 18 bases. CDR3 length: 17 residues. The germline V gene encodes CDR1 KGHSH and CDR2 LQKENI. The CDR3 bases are TGTGCCAGCTCCCATTACAGTAACCCCGACTCTGGAAACACCATATATTTT. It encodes CASSHYSNPDSGNTIYF.

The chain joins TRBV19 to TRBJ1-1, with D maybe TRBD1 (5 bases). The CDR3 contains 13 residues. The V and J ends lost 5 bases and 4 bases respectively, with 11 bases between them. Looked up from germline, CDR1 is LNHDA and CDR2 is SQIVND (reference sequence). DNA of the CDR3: TGTGCCAGTAGTCTCGGGACTGGCACTGAAGCTTTCTTT. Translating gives CASSLGTGTEAFF.

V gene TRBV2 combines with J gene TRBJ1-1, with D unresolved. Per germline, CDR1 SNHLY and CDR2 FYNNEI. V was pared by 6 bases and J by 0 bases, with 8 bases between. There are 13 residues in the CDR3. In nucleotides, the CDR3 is TGTGCCAGCAGGGCTGATATGAACACTGAAGCTTTCTTT. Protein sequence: CASRADMNTEAFF.

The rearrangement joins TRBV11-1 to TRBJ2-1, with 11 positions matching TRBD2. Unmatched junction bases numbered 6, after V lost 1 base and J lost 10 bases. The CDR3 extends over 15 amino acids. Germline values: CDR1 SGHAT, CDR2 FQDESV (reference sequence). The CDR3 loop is CASSLGLAGPYEQFF. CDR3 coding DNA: TGTGCCAGCAGCTTAGGACTAGCGGGACCTTACGAGCAGTTCTTC.

The CDR3 DNA reads as TGTGCTAGTGGTCCGGGACAGGGCGTAGAGACCCAGTACTTC. Translated: CASGPGQGVETQYF. The chain carries TRBV12-5 and TRBJ2-5; TRBD1 matches 9 bases. This CDR3 is 14 amino acids long. V lost 5 bases, J lost 4 bases, and 5 bases stayed unmatched. Germline V lookup: CDR1 LGHNT, CDR2 FRNRAP.

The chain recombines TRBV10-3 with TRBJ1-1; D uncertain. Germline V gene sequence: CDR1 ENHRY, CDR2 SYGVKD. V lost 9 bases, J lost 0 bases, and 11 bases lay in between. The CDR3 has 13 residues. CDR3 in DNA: TGTGCCATTATACAAGCGATGAACACTGAAGCTTTCTTT. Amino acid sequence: CAIIQAMNTEAFF.

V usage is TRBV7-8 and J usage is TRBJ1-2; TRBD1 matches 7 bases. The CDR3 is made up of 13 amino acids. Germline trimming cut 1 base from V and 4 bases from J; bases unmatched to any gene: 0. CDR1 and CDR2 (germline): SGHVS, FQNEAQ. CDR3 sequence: CASSLGDSYGYTF. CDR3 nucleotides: TGTGCCAGCAGCTTAGGGGACAGCTATGGCTACACCTTC.

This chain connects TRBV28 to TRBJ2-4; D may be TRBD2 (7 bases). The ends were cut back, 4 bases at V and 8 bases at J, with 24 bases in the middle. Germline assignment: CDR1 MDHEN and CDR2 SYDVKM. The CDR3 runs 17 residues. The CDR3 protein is CASSSPLPGGNQDIQYF. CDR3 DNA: TGTGCCAGCAGTTCCCCTCTGCCGGGGGGCAACCAGGACATTCAGTACTTC.

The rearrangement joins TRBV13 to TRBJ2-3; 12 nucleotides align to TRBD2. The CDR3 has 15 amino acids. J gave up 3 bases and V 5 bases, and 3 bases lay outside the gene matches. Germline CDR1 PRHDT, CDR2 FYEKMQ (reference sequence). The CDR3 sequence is CASSLAGGGTDTQYF. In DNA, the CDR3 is TGTGCCAGCAGCCTAGCGGGAGGGGGAACAGATACGCAGTATTTT.

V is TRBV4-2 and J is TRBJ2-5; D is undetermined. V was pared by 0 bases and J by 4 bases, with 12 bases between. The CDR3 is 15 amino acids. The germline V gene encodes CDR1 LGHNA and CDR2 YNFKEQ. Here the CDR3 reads CASSQEFDWIETQYF. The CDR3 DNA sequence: TGTGCCAGCAGCCAAGAGTTTGACTGGATAGAGACCCAGTACTTC.

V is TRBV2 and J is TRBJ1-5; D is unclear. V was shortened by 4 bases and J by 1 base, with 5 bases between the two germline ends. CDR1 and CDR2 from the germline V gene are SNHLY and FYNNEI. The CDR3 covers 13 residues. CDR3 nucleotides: TGTGCCAGCAGTGGCGAGAGCAATCAGCCCCAGCATTTT. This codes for CASSGESNQPQHF.

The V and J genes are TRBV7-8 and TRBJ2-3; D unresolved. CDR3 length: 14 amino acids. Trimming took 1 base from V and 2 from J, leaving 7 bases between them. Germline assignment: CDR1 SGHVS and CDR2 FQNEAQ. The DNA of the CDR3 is TGTGCCAGCAGCTTAGGGCGACTCACAGATACGCAGTATTTT. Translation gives CASSLGRLTDTQYF.